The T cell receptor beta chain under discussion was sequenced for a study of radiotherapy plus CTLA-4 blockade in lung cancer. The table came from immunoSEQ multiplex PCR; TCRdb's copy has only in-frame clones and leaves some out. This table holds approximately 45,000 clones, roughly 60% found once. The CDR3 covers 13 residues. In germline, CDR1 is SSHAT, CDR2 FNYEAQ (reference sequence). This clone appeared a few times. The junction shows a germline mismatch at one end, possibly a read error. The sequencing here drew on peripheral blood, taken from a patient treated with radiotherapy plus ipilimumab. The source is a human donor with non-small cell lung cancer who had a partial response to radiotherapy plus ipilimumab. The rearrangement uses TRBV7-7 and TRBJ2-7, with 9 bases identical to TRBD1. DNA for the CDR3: TGTGCTAGCAGCTCCCTACAGGGGGCCGAGCAGTACTTC. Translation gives CASSSLQGAEQYF.